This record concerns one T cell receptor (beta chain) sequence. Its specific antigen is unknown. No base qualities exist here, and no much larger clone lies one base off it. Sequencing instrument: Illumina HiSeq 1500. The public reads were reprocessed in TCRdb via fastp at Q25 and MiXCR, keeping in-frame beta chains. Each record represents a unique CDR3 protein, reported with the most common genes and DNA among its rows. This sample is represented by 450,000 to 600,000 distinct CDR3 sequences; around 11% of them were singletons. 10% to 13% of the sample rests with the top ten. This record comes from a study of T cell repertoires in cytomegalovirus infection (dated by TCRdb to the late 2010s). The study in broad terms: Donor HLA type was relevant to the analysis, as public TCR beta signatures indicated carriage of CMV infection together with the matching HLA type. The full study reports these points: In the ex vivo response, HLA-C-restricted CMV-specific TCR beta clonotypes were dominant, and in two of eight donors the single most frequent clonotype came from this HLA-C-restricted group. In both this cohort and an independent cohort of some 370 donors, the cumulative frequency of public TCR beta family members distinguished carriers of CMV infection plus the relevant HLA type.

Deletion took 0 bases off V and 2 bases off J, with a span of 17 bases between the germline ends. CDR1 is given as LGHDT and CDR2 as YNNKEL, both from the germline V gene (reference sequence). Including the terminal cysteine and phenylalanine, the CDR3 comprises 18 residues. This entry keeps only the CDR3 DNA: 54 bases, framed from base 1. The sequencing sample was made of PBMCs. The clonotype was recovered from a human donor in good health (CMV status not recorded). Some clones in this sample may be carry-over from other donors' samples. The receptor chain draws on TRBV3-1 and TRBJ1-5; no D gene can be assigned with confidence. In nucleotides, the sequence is TGTGCCAGCAGCCAAGAAGGGTATAGGTCTAAGGGCAATCAGCCCCAGCATTTT. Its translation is CASSQEGYRSKGNQPQHF.